This is a list of T cell receptor beta chains from one sample in a study of cytomegalovirus exposure and HLA in healthy donors. Clones were sequenced by immunoSEQ multiplex PCR, and TCRdb holds only the in-frame ones, with some missing. The sample shows some 150,000 clones, 79% of them seen only once. Sample: PBMCs. Receptors originate from a man aged 30-40 years in good health and CMV-seropositive. The CDR3 runs from the conserved cysteine through the conserved F or W. D genes are given only for firm matches. Some rows mark clone size as missing; the rest say once, few, many or name a class of expanded clone.

cdr3_aa | cdr3_nt | d_call | v_call | clone_size | j_call
CASRARGTSVSGNTIYF | TGTGCCAGTAGGGCTCGTGGGACATCCGTCTCTGGAAACACCATATATTTT | NA | TRBV19 | NA | TRBJ1-3
CASSRLAGVSEQFF | TGTGCCAGCAGTAGGCTAGCGGGAGTATCTGAGCAGTTCTTC | TRBD2 | TRBV28 | NA | TRBJ2-1
CASRSTGGEGQPQHF | TGCGCCAGCAGGTCGACAGGGGGCGAGGGACAGCCCCAGCATTTT | TRBD1 | TRBV5-1 | NA | TRBJ1-5
CASSSQGYGYTF | TGTGCCAGCAGCTCACAGGGGTATGGCTACACCTTC | TRBD1 | TRBV7-9 | NA | TRBJ1-2
CASSLAGGITDTQYF | TGTGCCAGCAGTTTAGCGGGAGGGATTACAGATACGCAGTATTTT | TRBD2 | TRBV6-5 | NA | TRBJ2-3
CASSLEAVTYEQYF | TGCGCCAGCAGCTTGGAAGCCGTCACCTACGAGCAGTACTTC | NA | TRBV5-1 | NA | TRBJ2-7
CASSKTGGEDNEQFF | TGTGCCAGCAGCAAGACAGGGGGTGAGGACAATGAGCAGTTCTTC | TRBD1 | TRBV5-5 | NA | TRBJ2-1
CASSFGQGQGGYTF | TGTGCCAGCAGTTTTGGACAGGGACAAGGCGGCTACACCTTC | TRBD1 | TRBV27 | once | TRBJ1-2
CASSPGQIDEKLFF | TGTGCCAGCAGCCCGGGACAGATTGATGAAAAACTGTTTTTT | TRBD1 | TRBV7-9 | NA | TRBJ1-4
CASSPDRSRNTGELFF | TGCGCCAGCAGCCCGGACAGGTCTCGGAACACCGGGGAGCTGTTTTTT | TRBD1 | TRBV4-3 | NA | TRBJ2-2
CASSLGVGANTEAFF | TGCGCCAGCAGCTTGGGGGTAGGGGCGAACACTGAAGCTTTCTTT | NA | TRBV5-1 | NA | TRBJ1-1
CSVGRSTNEKLFF | TGCAGCGTTGGCAGGTCGACTAATGAAAAACTGTTTTTT | NA | TRBV29-1 | once | TRBJ1-4
CASSLGGDWHTGELFF | TGTGCCAGCAGCTTAGGGGGGGACTGGCACACCGGGGAGCTGTTTTTT | NA | TRBV7-2 | once | TRBJ2-2
CASSRTGWPDTQYF | TGTGCCAGCAGTAGGACAGGGTGGCCAGATACGCAGTATTTT | TRBD1 | TRBV6-1 | NA | TRBJ2-3
CASSSTSASEQFF | TGTGCCAGCAGCAGCACTAGCGCGAGCGAGCAGTTCTTC | TRBD2 | TRBV7-2 | NA | TRBJ2-1
CASSDRGGTF | TGTGCCAGCAGTGATCGTGGGGGGACCTTC | NA | TRBV6-1 | NA | TRBJ1-2
CASSSHRENEQFF | TGTGCCAGCAGCTCTCACAGGGAAAATGAGCAGTTCTTC | NA | TRBV7-9 | few | TRBJ2-1
CSVVVSWFTEAFF | TGCAGCGTTGTAGTCTCCTGGTTCACTGAAGCTTTCTTT | NA | TRBV29-1 | NA | TRBJ1-1
CSAPQGYEQYF | TGCAGTGCCCCCCAGGGGTACGAGCAGTACTTC | NA | TRBV20-1 | once | TRBJ2-7
CASFQSDDRGRRGEQFF | TGTGCCAGTTTCCAGTCTGATGACAGGGGGCGCAGGGGTGAGCAGTTCTTC | TRBD1 | TRBV18 | NA | TRBJ2-1
CAWTLTTGENTEAFF | TGTGCCTGGACCTTAACGACAGGGGAGAACACTGAAGCTTTCTTT | TRBD1 | TRBV30 | NA | TRBJ1-1
CASSPRDSYNSPLHF | TGTGCCAGCAGTCCCAGGGACTCCTATAATTCACCCCTCCACTTT | NA | TRBV6-5 | few | TRBJ1-6
CASSLRQQNTEAFF | TGTGCCAGCAGCCTCCGACAGCAGAACACTGAAGCTTTCTTT | NA | TRBV5-4 | NA | TRBJ1-1
CASSTGTGGLNGYTF | TGTGCCAGCAGCACCGGGACAGGGGGATTAAATGGCTACACCTTC | TRBD1 | TRBV5-4 | NA | TRBJ1-2
CASSFPADTQYF | TGTGCCAGCAGTTTCCCGGCAGATACGCAGTATTTT | NA | TRBV6-6 | NA | TRBJ2-3
CASSYSGQTQYF | TGTGCCAGCAGTTACTCGGGGCAGACCCAGTACTTC | NA | TRBV6-5 | NA | TRBJ2-5
CASRGQGNTEAFF | TGTGCCAGCAGGGGACAGGGGAACACTGAAGCTTTCTTT | TRBD1 | TRBV2 | NA | TRBJ1-1
CASRATVAYTDTQYF | TGTGCCAGCAGGGCCACTGTAGCATACACAGATACGCAGTATTTT | NA | TRBV9 | NA | TRBJ2-3
CASSQGPGQGVEKLFF | TGCGCCAGCAGCCAAGGGCCGGGACAGGGAGTTGAAAAACTGTTTTTT | TRBD1 | TRBV4-1 | NA | TRBJ1-4
CASSHSSSGASDEQYF | TGCGCCAGCAGCCACTCCTCCTCCGGGGCTAGCGACGAGCAGTACTTC | NA | TRBV4-1 | NA | TRBJ2-7
CASRLDSYGYTF | TGTGCCAGCAGGTTAGACAGCTATGGCTACACCTTC | NA | TRBV6-6 | NA | TRBJ1-2
CASSPPAQAGTEAFF | TGTGCCAGCTCACCACCTGCCCAGGCGGGCACTGAAGCTTTCTTT | NA | TRBV18 | NA | TRBJ1-1
CASSLVTGDHEKLFF | TGTGCCAGCAGCTTAGTCACAGGGGATCACGAAAAACTGTTTTTT | TRBD1 | TRBV7-6 | NA | TRBJ1-4
CASSFSDRRHYEQYF | TGTGCCAGCAGCTTCTCAGACAGGCGACACTACGAGCAGTACTTC | NA | TRBV7-9 | NA | TRBJ2-7
CASSAPLGGPHNEQFF | TGCGCCAGCAGTGCCCCCTTGGGGGGACCTCACAATGAGCAGTTCTTC | NA | TRBV23-1 | NA | TRBJ2-1
CASSAGTANQPQHF | TGTGCCAGCAGTGCAGGGACAGCTAATCAGCCCCAGCATTTT | TRBD1 | TRBV2 | NA | TRBJ1-5
CASYPPSRTLSTDTQYF | TGTGCCAGCTACCCCCCTAGCCGGACCCTGAGCACAGATACGCAGTATTTT | NA | TRBV11-3 | NA | TRBJ2-3
CASSYSTENNSPLHF | TGTGCCAGCAGTTACTCGACGGAGAATAATTCACCCCTCCACTTT | NA | TRBV6-5 | NA | TRBJ1-6
CAISGGGAGYEELFF | TGTGCCATCAGTGGGGGCGGGGCAGGATACGAGGAGCTGTTTTTT | NA | TRBV10-3 | NA | TRBJ2-2
CASSLVEGNTIYF | TGTGCCAGCAGCTTGGTTGAGGGAAACACCATATATTTT | NA | TRBV7-2 | NA | TRBJ1-3
CASSLLAGGENEQFF | TGTGCCAGCAGTTTACTAGCGGGAGGGGAAAATGAGCAGTTCTTC | TRBD2 | TRBV2 | NA | TRBJ2-1
CASSQEGLEFYNEQFF | TGTGCCAGCAGCCAAGAGGGACTAGAATTCTACAATGAGCAGTTCTTC | TRBD2 | TRBV4-2 | NA | TRBJ2-1
CASSLPPGGSNMGGYTF | TGTGCCAGCAGTTTACCCCCTGGGGGCAGCAACATGGGGGGCTACACCTTC | NA | TRBV28 | NA | TRBJ1-2